The clone carrying this TCR beta chain was seen repeatedly, ten times or more. The antigen is undetermined. This sample was included in a study of regulatory T cells in long-lasting Graves disease. Study background: Graves' disease counted as persistent after over 5 years of antithyroid drugs with positive TSH receptor antibodies. Whole-study findings and limits: It was in persistent disease that TRBV28, TRBJ1-2 and TRBJ2-5 were favored. Persistent Graves' patients showed less TCR diversity than newly diagnosed patients showed.

Trimming left V 2 bases short and J 3 bases short, with 11 bases between. This CDR3 comprises 15 residues. Germline values: CDR1 MNHEY, CDR2 SMNVEV (reference sequence). Time point in this sample: persistent/refractory GD, antithyroid drugs over 5 years with positive TRAb. The TCR library used RNA extracted from PBMCs. By American Thyroid Association guidelines, Graves' disease was diagnosed in the cohort. Construction of TCR beta libraries relied on iRepertoire HTBI primers and on Arm-PCR targeting CDR3 regions. Each CDR3 protein is one row after TCRdb ran MiXCR on the multiplex PCR reads. The data show over 350,000 distinct CDR3 sequences, less than 25% seen once.

The sequence was obtained from a female donor with Graves disease. This chain links TRBV27 with TRBJ1-5; D remains ambiguous. The specimen was peripheral blood mononuclear cells (PBMCs), collected when the disease was refractory, from a patient treated with antithyroid drugs. The CDR3 DNA reads as TGTGCCAGCAGTTTACTGGCAGCCCCCAATCAGCCCCAGCATTTT. It encodes CASSLLAAPNQPQHF.